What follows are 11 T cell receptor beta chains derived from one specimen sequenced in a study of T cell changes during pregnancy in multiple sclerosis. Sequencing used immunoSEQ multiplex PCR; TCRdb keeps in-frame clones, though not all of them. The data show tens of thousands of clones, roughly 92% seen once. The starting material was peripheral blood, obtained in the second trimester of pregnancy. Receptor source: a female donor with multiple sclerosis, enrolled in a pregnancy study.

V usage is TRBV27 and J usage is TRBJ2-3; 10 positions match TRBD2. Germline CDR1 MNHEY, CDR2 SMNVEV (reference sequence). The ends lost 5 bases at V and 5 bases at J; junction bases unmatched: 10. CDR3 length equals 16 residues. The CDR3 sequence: CASSLLAGGMEDTQYF. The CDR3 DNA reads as TGTGCCAGCAGTCTCTTAGCGGGAGGAATGGAAGATACGCAGTATTTT.

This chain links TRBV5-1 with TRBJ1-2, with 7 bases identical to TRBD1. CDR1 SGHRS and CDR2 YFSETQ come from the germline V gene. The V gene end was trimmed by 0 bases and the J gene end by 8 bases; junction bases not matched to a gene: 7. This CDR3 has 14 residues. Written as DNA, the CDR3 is TGCGCCAGCAGCTTGGAGGGGACAGTTAGGGGCTACACCTTC. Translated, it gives CASSLEGTVRGYTF.

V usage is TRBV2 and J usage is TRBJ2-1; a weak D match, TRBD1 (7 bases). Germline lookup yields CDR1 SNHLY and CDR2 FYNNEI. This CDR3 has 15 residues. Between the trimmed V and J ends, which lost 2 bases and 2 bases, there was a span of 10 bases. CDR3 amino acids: CASSEQGGAYNEQFF. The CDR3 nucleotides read TGTGCCAGCAGTGAACAGGGGGGAGCCTACAATGAGCAGTTCTTC.

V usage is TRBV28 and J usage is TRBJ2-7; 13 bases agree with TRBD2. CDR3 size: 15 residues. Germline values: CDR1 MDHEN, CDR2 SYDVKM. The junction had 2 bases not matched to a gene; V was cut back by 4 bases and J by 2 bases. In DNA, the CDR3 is TGTGCCAGCAGTTCACTAGCGGGAGGGGCCTACGAGCAGTACTTC. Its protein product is CASSSLAGGAYEQYF.

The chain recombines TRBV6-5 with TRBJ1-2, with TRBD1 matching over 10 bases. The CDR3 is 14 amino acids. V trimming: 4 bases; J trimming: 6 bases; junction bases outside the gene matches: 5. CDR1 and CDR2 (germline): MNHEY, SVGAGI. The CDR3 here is CASSFTDRGNGYTF. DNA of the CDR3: TGTGCCAGCAGTTTTACGGACAGGGGGAATGGCTACACCTTC.

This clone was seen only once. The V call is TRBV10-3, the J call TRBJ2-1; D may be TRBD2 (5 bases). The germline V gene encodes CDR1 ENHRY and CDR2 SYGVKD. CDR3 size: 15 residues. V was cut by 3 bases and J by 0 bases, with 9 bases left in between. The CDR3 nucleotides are TGTGCCATCAGTGATTCGGGGAACTCCTACAATGAGCAGTTCTTC. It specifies CAISDSGNSYNEQFF.

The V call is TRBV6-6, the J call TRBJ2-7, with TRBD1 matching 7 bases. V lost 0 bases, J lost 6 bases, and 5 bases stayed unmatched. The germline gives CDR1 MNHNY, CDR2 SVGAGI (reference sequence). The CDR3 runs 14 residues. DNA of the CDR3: TGTGCCAGCAGTTACTCGACAGGGCTGCTCGAGCAGTACTTC. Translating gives CASSYSTGLLEQYF.

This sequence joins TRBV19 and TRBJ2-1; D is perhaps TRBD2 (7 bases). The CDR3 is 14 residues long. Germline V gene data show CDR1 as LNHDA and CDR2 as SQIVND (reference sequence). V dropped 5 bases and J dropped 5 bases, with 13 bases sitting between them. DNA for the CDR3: TGTGCCAGTAGTTCTAGCGGACAGCACAATGAGCAGTTCTTC. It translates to CASSSSGQHNEQFF.

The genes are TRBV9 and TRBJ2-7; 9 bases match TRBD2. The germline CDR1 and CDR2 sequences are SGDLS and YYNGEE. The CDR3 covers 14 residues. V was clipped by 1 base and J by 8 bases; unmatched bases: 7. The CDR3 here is CASSVSGLAGKQYF. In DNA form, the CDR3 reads TGTGCCAGCAGCGTAAGTGGGCTAGCGGGGAAGCAGTACTTC. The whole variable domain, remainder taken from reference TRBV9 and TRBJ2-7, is DSGVTQTPKHLITATGQRVTLRCSPRSGDLSVYWYQQSLDQGLQFLIQYYNGEERAKGNILERFSAQQFPDLHSELNLSSLELGDSALYFCASSVSGLAGKQYFGPGTRLTVT.

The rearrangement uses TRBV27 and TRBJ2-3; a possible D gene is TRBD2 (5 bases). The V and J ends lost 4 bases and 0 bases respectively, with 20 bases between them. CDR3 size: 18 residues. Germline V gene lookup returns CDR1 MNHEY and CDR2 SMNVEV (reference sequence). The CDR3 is CASSSPRGRATSTDTQYF. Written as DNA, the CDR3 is TGTGCCAGCAGTTCCCCCCGGGGAAGGGCCACCAGCACAGATACGCAGTATTTT.

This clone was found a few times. DNA of the CDR3: TGTGCCACCAGCAGACAGGGGGCAAGGGAAAAACTGTTTTTT. It translates to CATSRQGAREKLFF. The chain employs TRBV15 and TRBJ1-4, with 8 bases that match TRBD1. J gave up 8 bases and V 2 bases, and 4 bases lay outside the gene matches. The CDR3 length is 14 residues. In germline, CDR1 is LNHNV, CDR2 YYDKDF (reference sequence).